This is a list of T cell receptor beta chains from one sample in a study of shared clonotypes between healthy human individuals. The protocol was immunoSEQ multiplex PCR, while the TCRdb copy is restricted to in-frame clones and leaves out a portion. Among 2,500,000 or so clones, about 92% were seen once, and the ten largest hold about 0.13%. Specimen: naive CD4+ T cells sorted from blood. Source of these receptors: a man aged 18-30 years in good health. The CDR3 runs from the conserved cysteine through the conserved F or W. The D gene is left open where the match is weak. Clone sizes are given selectively: once, few, many, or a class where the clone is expanded.

-,TRBV4-2,-,TRBJ2-7,TGTGCCAGCAGCCAAGAGGGCAGGGGAGTGAACGAGCAGTACTTC,CASSQEGRGVNEQYF
TRBD2,TRBV28,-,TRBJ2-7,TGTGCCAGCAGTTCCTTGGCCGGGACAGGGGGACTAGCGGGGAAATCCGGACAGGGGCAGTACTTC,CASSSLAGTGGLAGKSGQGQYF
-,TRBV6-5,few,TRBJ1-6,TGTGCCAGCTCCGGCAGCGTCTCCTATAATTCACCCCTCCACTTT,CASSGSVSYNSPLHF
-,TRBV5-1,-,TRBJ1-6,TGCGCCAGCAGCACCTCGACAGGATACAATAATTCACCCCTCCACTTT,CASSTSTGYNNSPLHF
-,TRBV30,-,TRBJ2-1,TGTGCCTGGAGCCTCTTACTGGGCGTCAGCTCCTACAATGAGCAGTTCTTC,CAWSLLLGVSSYNEQFF
-,TRBV29-1,-,TRBJ2-3,TGCAGCGTTGGGGGGCTCAGCACAGATACGCAGTATTTT,CSVGGLSTDTQYF
-,TRBV11-2,-,TRBJ2-3,TGTGCCAGCAGCCCTCAGGGAGATACGCAGTATTTT,CASSPQGDTQYF
-,TRBV6-1,-,TRBJ1-5,TGTGCCAGCAGTGAAGGGGGACTAAACAATCAGCCCCAGCATTTT,CASSEGGLNNQPQHF
TRBD1,TRBV7-2,-,TRBJ1-5,TGTGCCAGCAGCTTAGCACCGGGACAGGGCAATCAGCCCCAGCATTTT,CASSLAPGQGNQPQHF
-,TRBV21-1,-,TRBJ2-5,TGTGCCAGCCCGTTTGACCATCAAGAGACCCAGTACTTC,CASPFDHQETQYF
TRBD1,TRBV10-2,-,TRBJ1-1,TGCGCCAGCACTCAGACAGGGGGAATCGCCACTGAAGCTTTCTTT,CASTQTGGIATEAFF
-,TRBV19,-,TRBJ2-1,TGTGCCAGTAGTATAGGGGACCGCTACAATGAGCAGTTCTTC,CASSIGDRYNEQFF
-,TRBV10-3,-,TRBJ1-1,TGTGCCATCAGCCCCCAGTTGAACACTGAAGCTTTCTTT,CAISPQLNTEAFF
-,TRBV12-5,-,TRBJ1-4,TGTGCTAGTGGTCGGGGGGAGGCTACTAATGAAAAACTGTTTTTT,CASGRGEATNEKLFF
TRBD1,TRBV10-2,-,TRBJ1-6,TGCGCCAGCGGCCAGGGACAGGCTTATAATTCACCCCTCCACTTT,CASGQGQAYNSPLHF
-,TRBV5-1,-,TRBJ1-4,TGCGCCAGCAGCTCTGAAGTGCAGGGAGGGGAAAAACTGTTTTTT,CASSSEVQGGEKLFF
-,TRBV10-3,-,TRBJ1-2,TGTGCCATCAGTGATTTTGCAGGGACTAACTATGGCTACACCTTC,CAISDFAGTNYGYTF
-,TRBV9,-,TRBJ2-2,TGTGCCAGCAGCGTAGCCACCGGGGAGCTGTTTTTT,CASSVATGELFF
-,TRBV29-1,-,TRBJ1-3,TGCAGCGTTGAAGTTACCGGTTCAGGAAACACCATATATTTT,CSVEVTGSGNTIYF
-,TRBV6-1,-,TRBJ2-3,TGTGCCAGCAGCGAAGTTCAGGGATGGGGCACAGATACGCAGTATTTT,CASSEVQGWGTDTQYF
TRBD2,TRBV10-3,-,TRBJ2-1,TGTGCCATCAGTACGGGACTAGCGGGAGAGCGGCAGTTCTTC,CAISTGLAGERQFF
-,TRBV19,-,TRBJ1-3,TGTGCCAGTAGTATCGGGCGGCAAAACACCATATATTTT,CASSIGRQNTIYF
-,TRBV5-4,-,TRBJ2-3,TGTGCCAGCAGCCCAGCACAGGGAAACACAGATACGCAGTATTTT,CASSPAQGNTDTQYF
-,TRBV2,-,TRBJ1-1,TGTGCCAGCAGTATCGTCCTTGAAGCTTTCTTT,CASSIVLEAFF
TRBD2,TRBV5-1,-,TRBJ2-3,TGCGCCAGCAGTCGGACTAGCGGGGGCACAGATACGCAGTATTTT,CASSRTSGGTDTQYF
TRBD2,TRBV4-2,-,TRBJ2-7,TGTGCCAGCAGCCAAGGAGCTAGCGGGGGATACTACGAGCAGTACTTC,CASSQGASGGYYEQYF
-,TRBV2,once,TRBJ2-7,TGTGCCAGCAGTGAGGAGGGAGTGGGCGAGCAGTACTTC,CASSEEGVGEQYF
-,TRBV2,-,TRBJ1-2,TGTGCCAGCAGTGTTTCAAACTATGGCTACACCTTC,CASSVSNYGYTF
-,TRBV2,-,TRBJ2-3,TGTGCCAGCAGTGATATAGCCCTAGGGTCGCAGTATTTT,CASSDIALGSQYF
-,TRBV6-6,-,TRBJ1-1,TGTGCCAGCAACGGAGGGTGGAACACTGAAGCTTTCTTT,CASNGGWNTEAFF
-,TRBV27,-,TRBJ1-1,TGTGCCAGCAGCCCCGGGTCCCGGGGGTGGACTGAAGCTTTCTTT,CASSPGSRGWTEAFF
TRBD1,TRBV7-2,-,TRBJ2-3,TGTGCCAGCAGCCTGGGGGACAGGGGGCCAGATACGCAGTATTTT,CASSLGDRGPDTQYF
TRBD1,TRBV7-2,-,TRBJ2-7,TGTGCCAGCAGCTTAGAACAGGGGGCCTACGAGCAGTACTTC,CASSLEQGAYEQYF
-,TRBV11-2,-,TRBJ2-4,TGTGCCAGCAGCATTCGAGGGGTTTCAAACATTCAGTACTTC,CASSIRGVSNIQYF
TRBD1,TRBV25-1,-,TRBJ1-5,TGTGCCAGCAGTGTGACAGGGAATCAGCCCCAGCATTTT,CASSVTGNQPQHF
-,TRBV28,-,TRBJ1-2,TGTGCCAGCAGTTTAGACAGAACCAACTATGGCTACACCTTC,CASSLDRTNYGYTF
-,TRBV6-5,-,TRBJ1-3,TGTGCCAGCGCAGTGACGATAACTGGAAACACCATATATTTT,CASAVTITGNTIYF
TRBD2,TRBV4-1,-,TRBJ2-7,TGCGCCAGCAGCCAAGATCCCGGGACTAGCGGGAGCTACGAGCAGTACTTC,CASSQDPGTSGSYEQYF
-,TRBV7-9,-,TRBJ1-2,TGTGCCAGCAGCGTAGCTGGGTCGAATGGCTACACCTTC,CASSVAGSNGYTF
-,TRBV30,-,TRBJ2-7,TGTGCCTGGAATCGGACACCTAGGGTCGAGCAGTACTTC,CAWNRTPRVEQYF
TRBD2,TRBV6-5,-,TRBJ2-7,TGTGCCAGCAGATTTCTACCGGGGGGCTACGAGCAGTACTTC,CASRFLPGGYEQYF
-,TRBV10-1,-,TRBJ2-5,TGCGCCAGCAGCCCTGAGGAAGGTCGAGAGACCCAGTACTTC,CASSPEEGRETQYF
-,TRBV2,-,TRBJ2-1,TGTGCCAGCAGTCGGGGACTGCACAATGAGCAGTTCTTC,CASSRGLHNEQFF
-,TRBV30,-,TRBJ1-1,TGTGCCTGGAGTGTGAGAGGCGTAAACACTGAAGCTTTCTTT,CAWSVRGVNTEAFF
-,TRBV10-3,-,TRBJ2-1,TGTGCCATCAGAGGCTCAGGGGACCCTGTTTACAATGAGCAGTTCTTC,CAIRGSGDPVYNEQFF
TRBD1,TRBV11-3,-,TRBJ2-6,TGTGCCAGCAGCGCATCGACAGGGGCAGGGGCCAACGTCCTGACTTTC,CASSASTGAGANVLTF
-,TRBV2,-,TRBJ2-7,TGTGCCTCTAAGTCAGGGGACTACGAGCAGTACTTC,CASKSGDYEQYF
-,TRBV5-1,-,TRBJ2-7,TGCGCCAGCAGCTTGGAGGGGGGCTCCTACGAGCAGTACTTC,CASSLEGGSYEQYF
-,TRBV10-3,-,TRBJ2-5,TGTGCCATCAGTGGAAGCAGCCAAGAGACCCAGTACTTC,CAISGSSQETQYF
-,TRBV25-1,-,TRBJ1-3,TGTGCCAGCAGCCCCCCGGGGGGCGGTGGAAACACCATATATTTT,CASSPPGGGGNTIYF
-,TRBV2,-,TRBJ2-7,TGTGCCAGCAGTCCCTTTAGGGGGGAGGGCCTGTACGAGCAGTACTTC,CASSPFRGEGLYEQYF
-,TRBV10-1,-,TRBJ2-3,TGCGCCAGCAGTGAGACGACTCCCGGGGGCACAGATACGCAGTATTTT,CASSETTPGGTDTQYF
-,TRBV29-1,-,TRBJ2-7,TGCAGCGCTCTGGGGGGAGCGGCCGAGCAGTACTTC,CSALGGAAEQYF